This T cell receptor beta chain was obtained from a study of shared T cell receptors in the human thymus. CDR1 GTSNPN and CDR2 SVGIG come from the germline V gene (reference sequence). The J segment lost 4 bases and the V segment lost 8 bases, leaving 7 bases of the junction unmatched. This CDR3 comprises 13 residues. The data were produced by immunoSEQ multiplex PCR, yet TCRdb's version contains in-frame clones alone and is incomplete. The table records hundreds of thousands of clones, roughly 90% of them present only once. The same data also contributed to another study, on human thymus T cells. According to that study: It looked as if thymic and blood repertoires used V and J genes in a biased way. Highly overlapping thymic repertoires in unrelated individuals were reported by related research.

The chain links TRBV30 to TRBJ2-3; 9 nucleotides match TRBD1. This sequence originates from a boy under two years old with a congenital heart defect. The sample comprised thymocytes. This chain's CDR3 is CAGQTGGADTQYF. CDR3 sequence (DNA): TGTGCCGGCCAGACAGGGGGGGCAGATACGCAGTATTTT.